This T cell receptor (beta chain) is from a study of identical twins. Study outcomes and limitations: Zero-insertion results could be subject to partial confounding by invariant MAIT and iNKT cells.

With regard to this clonotype: Antigen unknown.

TCRdb redid the calling of the 5' RACE reads with MiXCR, one entry per CDR3 protein. The sample includes about 570,000 distinct CDR3 sequences, just under 10% of them seen just once. Germline-derived CDR1 and CDR2 are DFQATT and SNEGSKA (reference sequence). The CDR3 is 15 residues long. Trimming cost V 3 bases and J 10 bases; bases outside gene matches: 11. These data were also filed under a second study, of yellow fever vaccine responses in identical twins.

This sequence joins TRBV20-1 and TRBJ2-1, with 11 bases aligning to TRBD2. The clonotype was recovered from a woman younger than 35 in good health. The sequencing sample was made of PBMCs. The DNA of the CDR3 is TGCAGTGCTAGCTCTCGGCTAGCGGGAGGAAGGGAGCAGTTCTTC. This translates into CSASSRLAGGREQFF.